The present T cell receptor beta chain was sequenced within a study of T cells in Graves' hyperthyroidism and ophthalmopathy. Study information: Any treatment followed the collection of peripheral blood at initial diagnosis.

Study observations and caveats: Ophthalmopathy was identified by the model a median about 6.8 months ahead of onset. Expanded thyroid clonotypes (above 0.001) were mostly also found in blood.

This clonotype occurred many times. Its antigen is as yet unknown. V lost 0 bases and J 5 bases, leaving 13 bases between the germline ends. The length of the CDR3 is 14 residues. CDR1 is DFQATT, CDR2 SNEGSKA, per germline (reference sequence). RNA transcripts served as the template for amplifying TCR beta CDR3 regions. Using the HTBI primer set, a first-round RT-PCR was run on the TCR CDR3. TCRdb analysed the multiplex PCR reads with MiXCR anew, one entry per CDR3 protein. This table has hundreds of thousands of distinct CDR3 sequences, about 15% appearing once. The V and J genes are TRBV20-1 and TRBJ1-1, with D unclear. The material sequenced was blood. The clonotype was recovered from a woman aged 45-60 years with Graves' ophthalmopathy. The CDR3, as DNA: TGCAGTGCTAGAGATCGGTGGGGTTGGACTGAAGCTTTCTTT. The encoded protein is CSARDRWGWTEAFF.